The rows below give T cell receptor beta chains drawn from one sample of a study of a mutant IDH1 vaccine in newly diagnosed glioma. The antigens for these receptors are not known. Clones were read by immunoSEQ multiplex PCR, and TCRdb kept only the in-frame ones, dropping some. This table has over 75,000 clones, 75% to 85% appearing once. The sequenced sample was PBMCs, obtained from a glioma patient whose treatment included an IDH1 peptide vaccine. These receptors came from a man aged 40-50 years with glioma. Both conserved end residues are part of each CDR3. The D gene is left open where the match is weak. Clone sizes are given selectively: once, few, many, or a class where the clone is expanded.

TRBJ2-1 | . | TRBV7-2 | . | TGTGCCAGCAGCTTACACTCAAGCCTAATGTCGGGTGAGCAGTTCTTC | CASSLHSSLMSGEQFF
TRBJ2-3 | . | TRBV5-6 | TRBD2 | TGTGCCAGCAGCCTGTATACTAGCGGGAGGATAGATACGCAGTATTTT | CASSLYTSGRIDTQYF
TRBJ1-2 | . | TRBV5-4 | TRBD1 | TGTGCCAGCAGGGCCGGGACAGCGCAACTCCGGAGCTATGGCTACACCTTC | CASRAGTAQLRSYGYTF
TRBJ1-3 | once | TRBV11-2 | . | TGTGCCAGCAGCTTGTCCGACGGAAACACCATATATTTT | CASSLSDGNTIYF
TRBJ1-1 | few | TRBV19 | . | TGTGCCAGTAGTATGAAAATGGGGATGGGCACTGAAGCTTTCTTT | CASSMKMGMGTEAFF
TRBJ1-5 | once | TRBV19 | . | TGTGCCAGTACCATTTTCGGGCCAGCCCCTAATCAGCCCCAGCATTTT | CASTIFGPAPNQPQHF
TRBJ1-2 | few | TRBV19 | . | TGTGCCAGTAGTAATCCGGTCCCGGGGAGTGGCTACACCTTC | CASSNPVPGSGYTF
TRBJ1-5 | . | TRBV16 | TRBD1 | TGTGCCAGCAGCCTGGGACAGTATAGCAATCAGCCCCAGCATTTT | CASSLGQYSNQPQHF
TRBJ2-1 | . | TRBV11-3 | . | TGTGCCAGCAGCCCCACTAACAGGTGGAGCTCCTACAATGAGCAGTTCTTC | CASSPTNRWSSYNEQFF
TRBJ1-3 | . | TRBV28 | . | TGTGCCAGCAGTTTAGAGGCGGCAGGGGGAAACACCATATATTTT | CASSLEAAGGNTIYF
TRBJ2-7 | . | TRBV4-1 | . | TGCGCCAGCAGCCCTTTCAGGACCACCCGAGACGAGCAGTACTTC | CASSPFRTTRDEQYF
TRBJ2-3 | . | TRBV7-9 | TRBD2 | TGTGCCAGCAGCTTATACGGGGGGGCCGCAGATACGCAGTATTTT | CASSLYGGAADTQYF
TRBJ2-4 | . | TRBV27 | . | TGTGCCAGCAGCGACCTAGACATTCAGTACTTC | CASSDLDIQYF
TRBJ2-5 | . | TRBV18 | TRBD1 | TGTGCCAGCTCACTCGACACAGGGGATTATGAGACCCAGTACTTC | CASSLDTGDYETQYF
TRBJ2-7 | . | TRBV27 | . | TGTGCCAGCAGTTTACGGGCAGAACAGGACTACGAGCAGTACTTC | CASSLRAEQDYEQYF
TRBJ1-2 | . | TRBV28 | . | TGTGCCAGCAGCCCTAGGGAGAACTATGGCTACACCTTC | CASSPRENYGYTF
TRBJ2-3 | . | TRBV27 | . | TGTGCCAGCAGTTTTGTGGCGGGGAAGTCAGATACGCAGTATTTT | CASSFVAGKSDTQYF
TRBJ2-3 | . | TRBV11-2 | TRBD1 | TGTGCCAGCAGCTTAGATCTGACAGGGATCACAGATACGCAGTATTTT | CASSLDLTGITDTQYF
TRBJ1-1 | . | TRBV5-5 | TRBD1 | TGTGCCAGCAGCTTGGCCCAGGGGGCCGCTGACTGGTTT | CASSLAQGAADWF
TRBJ2-3 | . | TRBV30 | TRBD2 | TGTGCCTGGAGTGTATCGGGGGGTCGCACAGATACGCAGTATTTT | CAWSVSGGRTDTQYF
TRBJ2-4 | . | TRBV4-2 | TRBD1 | TGTGCCAGCAGCCCTTTGGGACAGAGAGCCAAAAACATTCAGTACTTC | CASSPLGQRAKNIQYF
TRBJ2-2 | many | TRBV6-6 | TRBD1 | TGTGCCAGCAGTTACCAGGGGGAAACCGGGGAGCTGTTTTTT | CASSYQGETGELFF
TRBJ2-1 | . | TRBV19 | TRBD2 | TGTGCCAGTAGTACCAGGACTAGCGGGGGCCTAGGGCCCGGTGAGCAGTTCTTC | CASSTRTSGGLGPGEQFF
TRBJ2-7 | once | TRBV6-1 | . | TGTGCCAGCAGTGAAGCGTACCCCTCAAACGAGCAGTACTTC | CASSEAYPSNEQYF
TRBJ2-4 | . | TRBV19 | TRBD1 | TGTGCCAGTAGTATAGGGACAGGGGGAGCCAAAAACATTCAGTACTTC | CASSIGTGGAKNIQYF
TRBJ1-2 | . | TRBV6-5 | . | TGTGCCAGCAGTTTATTACAGGACGCCTATGGCTACACCTTC | CASSLLQDAYGYTF
TRBJ1-2 | . | TRBV10-1 | . | TGCGCCAGCAGTGAGGCGGGACAAAACTATGGCTACACCTTC | CASSEAGQNYGYTF
TRBJ1-5 | medium-sized | TRBV7-9 | TRBD1 | TGTGCCAGCAGCCGGACAGGGGCGGGCAATCAGCCCCAGCATTTT | CASSRTGAGNQPQHF
TRBJ2-1 | . | TRBV10-3 | TRBD2 | TGTGCCACAAAGCGGGAACGCGACAATGAGCAGTTCTTC | CATKRERDNEQFF
TRBJ2-5 | once | TRBV6-1 | . | TGTGCCAGCAGTGAAATGCGACAAGAGACCCAGTACTTC | CASSEMRQETQYF
TRBJ1-1 | . | TRBV10-3 | . | TGTGCCATCAGTGAGCCAGGGAGAAATACTGAAGCTTTCTTT | CAISEPGRNTEAFF
TRBJ2-5 | . | TRBV28 | TRBD1 | TGTGCCAGCACCGCGTCCAGGGGGCCTCGGGAGACCCAGTACTTC | CASTASRGPRETQYF
TRBJ2-7 | . | TRBV6-1 | TRBD2 | TGTGCCAGCAGGGCTAGCGGGAGGCCCTTCTACGAGCAGTACTTC | CASRASGRPFYEQYF
TRBJ2-7 | . | TRBV4-3 | . | TGCGCCAGCAGCCCAGACGGATACGAGCAGTACTTC | CASSPDGYEQYF
TRBJ2-1 | . | TRBV5-4 | . | TGTGCCAGCAGCTTGGAAGGGGGATTAGGGGCCTACAATGAGCAGTTCTTC | CASSLEGGLGAYNEQFF
TRBJ2-3 | . | TRBV9 | . | TGTGCCAGCAGCGTTGATACTTCTAGCACAGATACGCAGTATTTT | CASSVDTSSTDTQYF
TRBJ2-2 | few | TRBV11-3 | TRBD1 | TGTGCCAGCAGCCCTAGACAGGGTTACACCGGGGAGCTGTTTTTT | CASSPRQGYTGELFF
TRBJ2-7 | . | TRBV5-6 | TRBD2 | TGTGCCAGCAGCTTGGAAAGGACTAGCGGGACCACCTATTACGAGCAGTACTTC | CASSLERTSGTTYYEQYF
TRBJ2-5 | . | TRBV5-6 | TRBD1 | TGTGCCAGCAGCTTAGCCCCACAGGGGCGGGAGACCCAGTACTTC | CASSLAPQGRETQYF
TRBJ1-3 | . | TRBV11-2 | . | TGTGCCAGCAGCGGTTTGACACTTGGAAACACCATATATTTT | CASSGLTLGNTIYF
TRBJ2-5 | . | TRBV5-1 | . | TGCGCCAGCAGCTTGGGGGTTGCGAAGAAGTACCAAGAGACCCAGTACTTC | CASSLGVAKKYQETQYF
TRBJ1-2 | . | TRBV20-1 | . | TGCAGTGGAGACCGCTATGGCTACACCTTC | CSGDRYGYTF
TRBJ1-2 | . | TRBV18 | TRBD1 | TGTGCCAGCTCACCCGGGACAGGGTCTGGCTACACCTTC | CASSPGTGSGYTF
TRBJ1-5 | few | TRBV6-1 | . | TGTGCCACCTCTTTTCAGCCCCAGCATTTT | CATSFQPQHF
TRBJ2-1 | . | TRBV5-1 | . | TGCGCCAGCAGCCCACAGGGCTATGAGCAGTTCTTC | CASSPQGYEQFF
TRBJ1-2 | . | TRBV7-9 | TRBD1 | TGTGCCAGCAGCTTAGCGACCGCCGGACAGGGGTATGGCTACACCTTC | CASSLATAGQGYGYTF
TRBJ2-3 | . | TRBV10-1 | . | TGCGCCGACAGGGTAGGAGGGGCAGATACGCAGTATTTT | CADRVGGADTQYF
TRBJ2-7 | . | TRBV11-2 | . | TGTGCCAGCAGCTCCCCCCGGATGGCCGAGCAGTACTTC | CASSSPRMAEQYF
TRBJ2-7 | . | TRBV15 | . | TGTGCCACCAGCAGGACTAGGACGAGCGAGCAGTACTTC | CATSRTRTSEQYF
TRBJ1-3 | . | TRBV15 | . | TGTGCCACCAGCGGGAAGCAACGCACCTCTGGAAACACCATATATTTT | CATSGKQRTSGNTIYF
TRBJ1-1 | . | TRBV19 | . | TGTGCCAGTAGTGCTGTTATGAACACTGAAGCTTTCTTT | CASSAVMNTEAFF
TRBJ2-5 | . | TRBV5-6 | . | TGTGCCAGCAGCTTAGGGGCGGGGACAGAGGAGACCCAGTACTTC | CASSLGAGTEETQYF
TRBJ1-1 | . | TRBV6-5 | . | TGTGCCAGCAGTTACTCGGGGGCTAACACTGAAGCTTTCTTT | CASSYSGANTEAFF
TRBJ2-2 | . | TRBV9 | . | TGTGCCAGCAGCGCGCCGGCCGGGATAGGGGCGACAGAATCGAACACCGGGGAGCTGTTTTTT | CASSAPAGIGATESNTGELFF